The next 4 T cell receptor beta chains were all read from a single sample in a study of cytomegalovirus exposure and HLA in healthy donors. Primers: 60 Vbeta forward and 13 Jbeta reverse. TCRdb's table, derived via immunoSEQ multiplex PCR, lists solely in-frame clones and lacks some. The data hold under 200,000 clones, with 12% observed a single time. The sequencing sample was made of PBMCs. The receptors shown here come from a man aged 50 to 59 in good health and CMV-seropositive.

The chain is built from TRBV15 and TRBJ2-2, with D possibly being TRBD1 (6 bases). The CDR3 runs 15 residues. Germline-derived CDR1 and CDR2 are LNHNV and YYDKDF (reference sequence). V lost 1 base, J lost 1 base, and 7 bases lay in between. DNA for the CDR3: TGTGCCACCAGCAGAGCCAGGGGGAACACCGGGGAGCTGTTTTTT. Residues: CATSRARGNTGELFF.

There are a few counts of this clone. The chain is built from TRBV11-3 and TRBJ1-2; TRBD1 matches at 7 bases. V dropped 5 bases and J dropped 1; count of bases not matched to a gene: 13. CDR1 and CDR2 (germline): SGHNT, YENEEA. The CDR3 consists of 17 residues. CDR3 DNA: TGTGCCAGCAGCCTCGGGACAGTCGGAGATTATAACTATGGCTACACCTTC. This sequence encodes CASSLGTVGDYNYGYTF. Drawing the rest from reference TRBV11-3 and TRBJ1-2, the complete variable domain is EAGVVQSPRYKIIEKKQPVAFWCNPISGHNTLYWYLQNLGQGPELLIRYENEEAVDDSQLPKDRFSAERLKGVDSTLKIQPAELGDSAVYLCASSLGTVGDYNYGYTFGSGTRLTVV.

This clone was detected only a few times. J is TRBJ2-6 and V is TRBV2; D call uncertain. Per the germline V gene, CDR1 is SNHLY and CDR2 is FYNNEI. The CDR3 runs 15 residues. The ends were cut back, 6 bases at V and 0 bases at J, with 9 bases in the middle. The CDR3 loop is CASRVHSSGANVLTF. CDR3 DNA: TGTGCCAGCAGGGTCCACAGCTCTGGGGCCAACGTCCTGACTTTC.

The chain joins TRBV5-1 to TRBJ2-5; 15 bases align to TRBD2. The CDR3 sequence is 18 residues long. Unmatched junction bases numbered 7, after V lost 0 bases and J lost 4 bases. Germline V gene lookup returns CDR1 SGHRS and CDR2 YFSETQ. The DNA for the CDR3 is TGCGCCAGCAGCTTGGCCGGGACTAGCGGGGGGATTGGAGAGACCCAGTACTTC. Translated, it gives CASSLAGTSGGIGETQYF.